This T cell receptor beta chain was captured by sequencing in a study of regulatory T cells in long-lasting Graves disease. CDR3-region Arm-PCR and iRepertoire HTBI primers produced the TCR beta libraries. A single record per CDR3 protein comes from TCRdb applying MiXCR to the multiplex PCR reads. The table shows 200,000 to 300,000 distinct CDR3 sequences, with over 20% occurring only once. Specified time point: newly diagnosed GD, antithyroid drugs for less than 3 months. The TCR library was prepared using RNA isolated from PBMCs. With EDTA tubes as the receptacles, about 9.2 milliliters of peripheral blood were drawn. From germline, CDR1 is SEHNR and CDR2 FQNEAQ (reference sequence). The CDR3 covers 14 residues. The V and J ends lost 5 bases and 0 bases respectively, with 9 bases between them.

This specimen was peripheral blood mononuclear cells (PBMCs), taken at new diagnosis, from a patient treated with antithyroid drugs. The chain employs TRBV7-9 and TRBJ2-3, with D perhaps matching TRBD1 (5 bases). The clonotype comes from a female donor with Graves disease. The CDR3 region is CASSPRASTDTQYF. The DNA for the CDR3 is TGTGCCAGCAGCCCCAGGGCAAGCACAGATACGCAGTATTTT.